This TCR beta chain was identified during a study of T cells after yellow fever vaccination. General observations from the study: A faster peak, day 5 versus 15, was reached by the weaker secondary response. Repertoires obtained by FACS sorting could include abundant clonotypes that entered as contaminants from the bulk population.

Conversion of TCR transcripts into cDNA relied on 5'RACE template switching, which added a universal primer site and UMIs. TCRdb recomputed calls from the 5' RACE reads with MiXCR, one row per CDR3 protein. The sample holds hundreds of thousands of distinct CDR3 sequences, more than 3% seen once. This clonotype was found a few times. Its antigen is unidentified. CDR1 is SGHAT and CDR2 is FQDESV in the germline V gene (reference sequence). The V and J ends lost 3 bases and 4 bases respectively, with 7 bases between them. The CDR3 loop spans 12 amino acids. J is TRBJ2-7 and V is TRBV11-1; D gene ambiguous. The source was PBMCs, collected on the day of the yellow fever booster vaccination. The receptor comes from a man between 18 and 35 years old who received the YFV17D yellow fever vaccine. The CDR3 loop reads CASSFSRYEQYF. The CDR3 region has the DNA TGTGCCAGCAGCTTCTCCAGATACGAGCAGTACTTC.